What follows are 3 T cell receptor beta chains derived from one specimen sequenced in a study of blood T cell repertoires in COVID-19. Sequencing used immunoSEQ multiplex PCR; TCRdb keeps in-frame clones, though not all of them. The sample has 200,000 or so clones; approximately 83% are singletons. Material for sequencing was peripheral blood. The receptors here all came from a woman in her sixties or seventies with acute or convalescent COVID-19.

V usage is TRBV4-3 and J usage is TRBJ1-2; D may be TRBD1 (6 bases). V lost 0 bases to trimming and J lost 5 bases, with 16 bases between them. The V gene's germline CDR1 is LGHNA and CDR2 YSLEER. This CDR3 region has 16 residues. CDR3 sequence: CASSQDTRTVLYGYTF. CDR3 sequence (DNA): TGCGCCAGCAGCCAAGATACCCGGACAGTACTTTATGGCTACACCTTC.

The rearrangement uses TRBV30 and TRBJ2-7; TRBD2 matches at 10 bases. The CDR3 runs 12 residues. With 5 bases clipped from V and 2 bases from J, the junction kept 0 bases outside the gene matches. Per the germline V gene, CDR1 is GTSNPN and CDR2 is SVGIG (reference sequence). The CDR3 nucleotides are TGTGCCTGGGGGACTAGCGCCTACGAGCAGTACTTC. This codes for CAWGTSAYEQYF.

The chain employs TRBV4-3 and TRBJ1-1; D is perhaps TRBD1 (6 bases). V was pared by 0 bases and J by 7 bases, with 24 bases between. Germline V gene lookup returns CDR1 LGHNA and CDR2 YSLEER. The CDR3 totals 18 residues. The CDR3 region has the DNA TGCGCCAGCAGCCAAGAGTACAGAGAGAGAGGGGGGGATGATGAAGCTTTCTTT. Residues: CASSQEYRERGGDDEAFF.